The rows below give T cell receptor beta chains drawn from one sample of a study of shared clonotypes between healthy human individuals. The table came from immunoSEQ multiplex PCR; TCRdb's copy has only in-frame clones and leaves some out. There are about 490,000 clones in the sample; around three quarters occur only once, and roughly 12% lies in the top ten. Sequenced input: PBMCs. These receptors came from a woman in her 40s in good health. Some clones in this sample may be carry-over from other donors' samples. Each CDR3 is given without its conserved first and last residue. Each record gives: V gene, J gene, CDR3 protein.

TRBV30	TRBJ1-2	AWSRQENYGYT
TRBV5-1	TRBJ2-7	ASSKPGQETYEQY
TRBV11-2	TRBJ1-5	ASSLTAGGQPQH
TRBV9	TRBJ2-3	ASSVGLAGDVRSRDTQY
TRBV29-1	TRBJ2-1	SVRDSGRGGDFDEQF
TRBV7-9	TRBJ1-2	ASSPRQKVNYGYT
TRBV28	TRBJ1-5	ASSLWGGSNQPQH
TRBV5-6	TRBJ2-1	ASSLVAGGLLGNEQF
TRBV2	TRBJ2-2	ASSLHRGQAAGELF
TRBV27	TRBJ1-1	ASSKGLNTEAF
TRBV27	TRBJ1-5	ASSRRNQPQH
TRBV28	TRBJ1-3	ASSSGAGGNTIY
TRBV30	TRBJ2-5	AWNPPGSETQY
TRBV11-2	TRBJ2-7	ASSLVPFRGEQY
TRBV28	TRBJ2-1	ASSPGGGGDSYNEQF
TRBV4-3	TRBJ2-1	ASSQATGLAGYNEQF
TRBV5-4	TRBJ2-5	ASSLGQTQETQY
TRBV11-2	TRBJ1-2	ASYHQGGDGYT
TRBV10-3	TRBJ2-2	AITSGRATGELF
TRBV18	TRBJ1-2	ASSSTGPGYT
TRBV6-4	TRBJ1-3	ASSDPTGNGNTIY
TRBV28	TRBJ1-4	ASSSPRTGKGEKLF